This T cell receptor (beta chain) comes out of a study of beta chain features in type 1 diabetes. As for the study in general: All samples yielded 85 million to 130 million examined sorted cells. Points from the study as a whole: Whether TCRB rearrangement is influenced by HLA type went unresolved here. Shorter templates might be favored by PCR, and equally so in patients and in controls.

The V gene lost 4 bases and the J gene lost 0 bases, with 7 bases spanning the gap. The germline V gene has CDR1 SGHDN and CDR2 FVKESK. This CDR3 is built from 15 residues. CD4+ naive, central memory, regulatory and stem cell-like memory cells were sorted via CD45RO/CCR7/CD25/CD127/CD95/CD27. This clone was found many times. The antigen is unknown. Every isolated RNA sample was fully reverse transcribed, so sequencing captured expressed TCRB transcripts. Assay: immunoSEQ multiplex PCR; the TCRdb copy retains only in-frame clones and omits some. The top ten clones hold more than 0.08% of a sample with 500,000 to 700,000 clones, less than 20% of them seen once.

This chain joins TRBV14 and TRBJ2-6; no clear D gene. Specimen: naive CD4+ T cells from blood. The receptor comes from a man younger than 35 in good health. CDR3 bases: TGTGCCAGCAGCCCACTCGGCTCTGGGGCCAACGTCCTGACTTTC. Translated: CASSPLGSGANVLTF. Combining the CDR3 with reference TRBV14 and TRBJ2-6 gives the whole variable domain EAGVTQFPSHSVIEKGQTVTLRCDPISGHDNLYWYRRVMGKEIKFLLHFVKESKQDESGMPNNRFLAERTGGTYSTLKVQPAELEDSGVYFCASSPLGSGANVLTFGAGSRLTVL.